These T cell receptor beta chains were read from a single sample in a study of cytomegalovirus exposure and HLA in healthy donors. TCRdb's table, derived via immunoSEQ multiplex PCR, lists solely in-frame clones and lacks some. The sample has about 150,000 clones, and its top ten clones hold 1.5% to 2%. The sample taken for sequencing was PBMCs. Every receptor here comes from a woman in her 50s in good health and CMV-seronegative. Both conserved end residues are trimmed from each CDR3. A D gene is named only where the DNA matches it firmly.

D gene	V gene	J gene	CDR3 protein
TRBD2	TRBV9	TRBJ2-1	ASRPGLATYNEQF
TRBD1	TRBV6-1	TRBJ1-6	ASSELGRGRNSPLH
TRBD2	TRBV4-2	TRBJ2-1	ASSQETSGGVNEQF
.	TRBV5-1	TRBJ2-1	ASSRARDEQF
.	TRBV10-3	TRBJ2-3	AISISPGADTQY
.	TRBV5-1	TRBJ2-3	ASRSSASTDTQY
TRBD2	TRBV7-2	TRBJ2-3	ASSPCRTSGLCTDTQY
.	TRBV19	TRBJ1-6	ASSSQVDNYSPLH
TRBD1	TRBV5-1	TRBJ1-6	ASSAETGAYNSPLH
.	TRBV15	TRBJ2-7	ATSRDRGAHNEQY
.	TRBV4-1	TRBJ2-7	ASSQALAVASPQY
TRBD2	TRBV30	TRBJ2-2	AWNLAGLAGELF
TRBD1	TRBV6-1	TRBJ2-7	ASSGRTGVAYEQY
TRBD1	TRBV9	TRBJ1-2	ASSARRQGGGGYT
.	TRBV19	TRBJ1-3	ASGIQGSGNTIY
TRBD2	TRBV6-5	TRBJ2-5	ASTGRVWETQY
.	TRBV19	TRBJ1-4	ASSTRAGGEKLF
.	TRBV7-9	TRBJ1-1	ASSLGGRPNTEAF
.	TRBV27	TRBJ2-7	ASSFQPGASYEQY
.	TRBV5-1	TRBJ1-1	ASSLDSLNTEAF
.	TRBV15	TRBJ1-1	ATSRGSGDGRPRRAF
TRBD1	TRBV5-4	TRBJ1-5	ASSPGTESNQPQH
.	TRBV13	TRBJ1-1	ASSPLSGQEGEAF
.	TRBV4-1	TRBJ1-1	ASSHAYRARGTEAF
TRBD2	TRBV9	TRBJ2-3	ASSVGGSPDTQY
TRBD1	TRBV30	TRBJ2-1	AWSVRGDRAYNEQF
.	TRBV10-3	TRBJ2-3	AISERGLDTQY
TRBD1	TRBV5-1	TRBJ2-1	ASSIALGQGADEQF
TRBD1	TRBV4-1	TRBJ2-2	ASSHPIDRATGELF
TRBD1	TRBV28	TRBJ2-7	ASTTGVAYEQY
.	TRBV30	TRBJ2-1	AWSPPVFGYNEQF
.	TRBV28	TRBJ2-1	ASSLLAYNEQF
.	TRBV5-8	TRBJ1-2	ASSLFLAYYGYT
.	TRBV4-1	TRBJ2-7	ASSQAAQGSSYEQY
TRBD2	TRBV4-2	TRBJ2-2	ASSHARGDDLTGELF
.	TRBV6-5	TRBJ2-7	ASTARRGTYEQY
.	TRBV7-7	TRBJ1-1	ASSLGRQGLMNTEAF
.	TRBV5-1	TRBJ1-1	ASSMDSPSTEAF
TRBD1	TRBV28	TRBJ1-1	ASSSVRTGGNTEAF
.	TRBV5-1	TRBJ2-7	ASSSTDSLIQY
.	TRBV6-1	TRBJ2-3	ASGPGLSTDTQY
TRBD1	TRBV9	TRBJ2-1	ASSVAEGARQGEQF
.	TRBV25-1	TRBJ2-7	ASSEYSVHSYEQY
.	TRBV27	TRBJ1-5	ASSPYRESNQPQH